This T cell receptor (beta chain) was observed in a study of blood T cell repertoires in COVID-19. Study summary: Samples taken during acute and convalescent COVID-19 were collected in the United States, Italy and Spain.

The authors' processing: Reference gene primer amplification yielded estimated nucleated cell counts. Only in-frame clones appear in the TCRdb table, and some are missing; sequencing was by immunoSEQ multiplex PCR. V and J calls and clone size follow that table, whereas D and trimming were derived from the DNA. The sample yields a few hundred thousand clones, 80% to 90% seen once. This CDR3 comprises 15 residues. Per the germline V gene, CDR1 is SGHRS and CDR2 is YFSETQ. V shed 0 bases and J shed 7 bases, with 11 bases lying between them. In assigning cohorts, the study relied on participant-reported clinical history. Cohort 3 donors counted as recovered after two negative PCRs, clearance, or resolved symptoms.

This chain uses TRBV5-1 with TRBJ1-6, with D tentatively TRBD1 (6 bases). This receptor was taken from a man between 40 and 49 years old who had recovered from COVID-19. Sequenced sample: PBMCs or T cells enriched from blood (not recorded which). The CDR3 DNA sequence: TGCGCCAGCAGCTTGGGGACAGACGCCAATTCACCCCTCCACTTT. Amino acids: CASSLGTDANSPLHF.